The T cell receptor beta chain described here comes from a study of blood T cells in healthy people across ages. Together with a sample-barcoded 5' primer, a J-beta primer mix was included in a second PCR lasting roughly 6 to 12 cycles. One entry per CDR3 protein, called by TCRdb with MiXCR from the 5' RACE reads. The sample yields 1,500,000 or so distinct CDR3 sequences, 59% seen once. Each sample used at least 6.5 million PBMCs. V trimming: 1 base; J trimming: 3 bases; junction bases outside the gene matches: 12. Germline V CDR1 and CDR2: MGHRA, YSYEKL. This CDR3 is 17 amino acids long. The specimen was blood. J is TRBJ2-7 and V is TRBV4-1, with TRBD2 matching over 7 bases. The clonotype was recovered from a man aged 18-30 years in good health. The chain's CDR3 is CASSQVPLAPNYYEQYF. The DNA for the CDR3 is TGCGCCAGCAGCCAAGTTCCACTAGCGCCCAACTACTACGAGCAGTACTTC.